The sequence of this T cell receptor (beta chain) was determined in a study of early T cells in non-severe SARS-CoV-2 infection. Study as a whole: Sequencing input comprised bulk RNA from unsorted whole blood; chain pairing was not available. Study findings and constraints: VDJdb-based annotation leaned toward anti-spike CD8 responses and missed private and CD4 specificities.

The sample holds many counts of this clonotype. The antigen is not known. Germline CDR1 and CDR2: SGHAT and FQNNGV. Trimming took 5 bases from V and 4 from J; bases not matched to a gene: 10. The CDR3 sequence is 15 residues long. Unique molecular identifiers were added to individual cDNA molecules. Each CDR3 protein is one row after TCRdb ran MiXCR on the 5' RACE reads. The data contain over 60,000 distinct CDR3 sequences, about 9.5% of them singletons. The clonotype was recovered from an adult who was a healthcare worker with PCR-confirmed SARS-CoV-2 infection or an uninfected control (not recorded which). The sequences come from whole blood, collected at baseline. The chain couples TRBV11-2 to TRBJ2-5; 7 positions match TRBD1. The CDR3 is CASSEDRTGGETQYF. The CDR3 DNA follows: TGTGCCAGCAGCGAGGACAGGACTGGGGGAGAGACCCAGTACTTC.